The rows below give T cell receptor beta chains drawn from one sample of a study of human T cells and chemical hapten exposure. TCRdb re-called the RACE reads through MiXCR, storing one row per CDR3 protein. The data contain 95,000 to 150,000 distinct CDR3 sequences, approximately 13% of them singletons. The sequencing used whole blood, collected in connection with sensitization to the hapten diphenylcyclopropenone (DPC). The receptors shown here come from a woman between 18 and 29 years old with alopecia areata. Some clones in this sample may be carry-over from other donors' samples. Each CDR3 is given with its conserved first and last residue. D genes are given only for firm matches. Size values are once, few and many counts, or a class for expanded clones, and some rows have none.

clone_size: many
d_call: .
j_call: TRBJ1-4
v_call: TRBV20-1
cdr3_nt: TGCAGTGCGGGGGGGACTGCCGAAAAACTGTTTTTT
cdr3_aa: CSAGGTAEKLFF

clone_size: few
d_call: TRBD1
j_call: TRBJ2-1
v_call: TRBV5-1
cdr3_nt: TGCGCCAGCAGCTTGGAGCACAGGGGGCTGAGGAATGAGCAGTTCTTC
cdr3_aa: CASSLEHRGLRNEQFF

clone_size: .
d_call: TRBD2
j_call: TRBJ2-1
v_call: TRBV20-1
cdr3_nt: TGCAGTGCTCGTGGACTAGCGGGGGACAATGAGCAGTTCTTC
cdr3_aa: CSARGLAGDNEQFF

clone_size: few
d_call: TRBD2
j_call: TRBJ2-1
v_call: TRBV7-6
cdr3_nt: TGTGCCAGCAGCTTAGCGGAGCGGGAAGAGCAGTTCTTC
cdr3_aa: CASSLAEREEQFF

clone_size: .
d_call: .
j_call: TRBJ2-3
v_call: TRBV13
cdr3_nt: TGTGCCAGCAGCCGCAGGGGAGCAGATACGCAGTATTTT
cdr3_aa: CASSRRGADTQYF

clone_size: many
d_call: .
j_call: TRBJ1-4
v_call: TRBV7-9
cdr3_nt: TGTGCCAGCAGCGCAAACGTCAGGGAGGGGAATGAAAAACTGTTTTTT
cdr3_aa: CASSANVREGNEKLFF

clone_size: .
d_call: .
j_call: TRBJ2-1
v_call: TRBV6-2/TRBV6-3
cdr3_nt: TGTGCCAGCAGCTCGCCCGGGACATCCCGGAATGAGCAGTTCTTC
cdr3_aa: CASSSPGTSRNEQFF

clone_size: few
d_call: TRBD1
j_call: TRBJ1-5
v_call: TRBV6-2/TRBV6-3
cdr3_nt: TGTGCCAGCAGTTACCCAGACAGGGTATTCGGTCAGCCCCAGCATTTT
cdr3_aa: CASSYPDRVFGQPQHF

clone_size: .
d_call: .
j_call: TRBJ2-3
v_call: TRBV20-1
cdr3_nt: TGCAGTGCTAGAGTGGCAGCGGTTAGCACAGATACGCAGTATTTT
cdr3_aa: CSARVAAVSTDTQYF

clone_size: .
d_call: TRBD1
j_call: TRBJ2-4
v_call: TRBV4-3
cdr3_nt: TGCGCCAGCAGCCAAGATACCGCCTCCGGGACAGGCGGCATTCAGTACTTC
cdr3_aa: CASSQDTASGTGGIQYF

clone_size: few
d_call: .
j_call: TRBJ2-7
v_call: TRBV20-1
cdr3_nt: TGCAGTGCCACCCCGGGGGCGAATCTCCACGAGCAGTACTTC
cdr3_aa: CSATPGANLHEQYF

clone_size: .
d_call: .
j_call: TRBJ2-3
v_call: TRBV19
cdr3_nt: TGTGCCAGTACGGAGACAGACACAGATACGCAGTATTTT
cdr3_aa: CASTETDTDTQYF

clone_size: .
d_call: .
j_call: TRBJ1-2
v_call: TRBV7-2
cdr3_nt: TGTGCCAGCAGCCCGGGATGGGGGGGTGGCTACACCTTC
cdr3_aa: CASSPGWGGGYTF

clone_size: .
d_call: .
j_call: TRBJ2-2
v_call: TRBV7-2
cdr3_nt: TGTGCCAGCAGCTACAGTCCGAACACCGGGGAGCTGTTTTTT
cdr3_aa: CASSYSPNTGELFF

clone_size: .
d_call: TRBD1
j_call: TRBJ2-6
v_call: TRBV25-1
cdr3_nt: TGTGCCAGCAGTGCGACAGGGGACCACTCTGGGGCCAACGTCCTGACTTTC
cdr3_aa: CASSATGDHSGANVLTF

clone_size: .
d_call: .
j_call: TRBJ1-1
v_call: TRBV6-5
cdr3_nt: TGTGCCAGCAGGTTGACAGGTCCGAACACTGAAGCTTTCTTT
cdr3_aa: CASRLTGPNTEAFF

clone_size: few
d_call: TRBD1
j_call: TRBJ2-7
v_call: TRBV28
cdr3_nt: TGTGCCAGCAGAACGGACAGGGGGCGGACCTACGAGCAGTACTTC
cdr3_aa: CASRTDRGRTYEQYF

clone_size: few
d_call: .
j_call: TRBJ2-7
v_call: TRBV7-6
cdr3_nt: TGTGCCAGCAGCTTGTCCACAGATTCCTACGAGCAGTACTTC
cdr3_aa: CASSLSTDSYEQYF

clone_size: .
d_call: .
j_call: TRBJ1-4
v_call: TRBV18
cdr3_nt: TGTGCCAGCTCACCCGCAGCCACAACTAATGAAAAACTGTTTTTT
cdr3_aa: CASSPAATTNEKLFF

clone_size: .
d_call: TRBD2
j_call: TRBJ2-7
v_call: TRBV4-3
cdr3_nt: TGCGCCAGCAGCCAAGATCTCCCGGGACTAGCGGGGGCGGAAGAGCAGTACTTC
cdr3_aa: CASSQDLPGLAGAEEQYF

clone_size: .
d_call: .
j_call: TRBJ2-2
v_call: TRBV6-2/TRBV6-3
cdr3_nt: TGTGCCAGCAGTTACAGGGCTACCGGGGAGCTGTTTTTT
cdr3_aa: CASSYRATGELFF

clone_size: .
d_call: TRBD1
j_call: TRBJ1-1
v_call: TRBV13
cdr3_nt: TGTGCCAGCAGGAGTTGGGGACAGGACACTGAAGCTTTCTTT
cdr3_aa: CASRSWGQDTEAFF

clone_size: .
d_call: .
j_call: TRBJ2-5
v_call: TRBV14
cdr3_nt: TGTGCCAGCAGCCCAGGCATCAGCGGTCCACAAGAGACCCAGTACTTC
cdr3_aa: CASSPGISGPQETQYF

clone_size: .
d_call: TRBD2
j_call: TRBJ2-4
v_call: TRBV6-6
cdr3_nt: TGTGCCAGCAGCTCTTCTAGCGGGGGGGCCGCGGCCAAAAACATTCAGTACTTC
cdr3_aa: CASSSSSGGAAAKNIQYF

clone_size: many
d_call: .
j_call: TRBJ1-6
v_call: TRBV15
cdr3_nt: TGTGCCACTACGGGCCTCGCCGGTTATAATTCACCCCTCCACTTT
cdr3_aa: CATTGLAGYNSPLHF

clone_size: .
d_call: TRBD2
j_call: TRBJ2-3
v_call: TRBV9
cdr3_nt: TGTGCCAGCAGCGGAGGTAGCGGGGGAAGCACAGATACGCAGTATTTT
cdr3_aa: CASSGGSGGSTDTQYF

clone_size: many
d_call: .
j_call: TRBJ1-2
v_call: TRBV29-1
cdr3_nt: TGCAGCGTTGAACGTGGGGGTGGCTACACCTTC
cdr3_aa: CSVERGGGYTF

clone_size: .
d_call: TRBD1
j_call: TRBJ1-1
v_call: TRBV27
cdr3_nt: TGTGCCAGCAGTTTATCGTCAGGGGGCTCAGCTGAAGCTTTCTTT
cdr3_aa: CASSLSSGGSAEAFF

clone_size: .
d_call: .
j_call: TRBJ2-1
v_call: TRBV3-1
cdr3_nt: TGTGCCAGCAGCCAATTGTGGGGGGTCGACAATGAGCAGTTCTTC
cdr3_aa: CASSQLWGVDNEQFF

clone_size: .
d_call: .
j_call: TRBJ1-1
v_call: TRBV9
cdr3_nt: TGTGCCAGCAGCGCTCTTATGCAGGGAGAAGCTTTCTTT
cdr3_aa: CASSALMQGEAFF

clone_size: few
d_call: .
j_call: TRBJ2-2
v_call: TRBV11-3
cdr3_nt: TGTGCCAGCAAACAGGGAACCGGGGAGCTGTTTTTT
cdr3_aa: CASKQGTGELFF

clone_size: few
d_call: TRBD2
j_call: TRBJ2-7
v_call: TRBV7-8
cdr3_nt: TGTGCCAGCAGCTTAATGCGGGGGGACTCCTACGAGCAGTACTTC
cdr3_aa: CASSLMRGDSYEQYF

clone_size: many
d_call: .
j_call: TRBJ1-2
v_call: TRBV6-2/TRBV6-3
cdr3_nt: TGTGCCAGCAGGAACAACAGGGACAAGGATGACTATGGCTACACCTTC
cdr3_aa: CASRNNRDKDDYGYTF

clone_size: .
d_call: .
j_call: TRBJ1-2
v_call: TRBV2
cdr3_nt: TGTGCCAGCAGTGAAGTCGAAAACTATGGCTACACCTTC
cdr3_aa: CASSEVENYGYTF

clone_size: few
d_call: .
j_call: TRBJ2-3
v_call: TRBV11-3
cdr3_nt: TGTGCCAGCAGCTACCGAGGCGGAGATACGCAGTATTTT
cdr3_aa: CASSYRGGDTQYF

clone_size: few
d_call: .
j_call: TRBJ1-3
v_call: TRBV10-3
cdr3_nt: TGTGCCATCAGTGAAGACTGGGGCTCTGGAAACACCATATATTTT
cdr3_aa: CAISEDWGSGNTIYF

clone_size: .
d_call: .
j_call: TRBJ2-1
v_call: TRBV12-3/TRBV12-4
cdr3_nt: TGTGCCAGCACCCTTAAATTTTCGGGGAATTCCCCCTACAGTGAGCAGTTCTTC
cdr3_aa: CASTLKFSGNSPYSEQFF

clone_size: few
d_call: .
j_call: TRBJ2-3
v_call: TRBV12-3/TRBV12-4
cdr3_nt: TGTGCCAGCAGTTCCACAGGGAGTACGCAGTATTTT
cdr3_aa: CASSSTGSTQYF

clone_size: few
d_call: TRBD1
j_call: TRBJ2-1
v_call: TRBV29-1
cdr3_nt: TGCAGCGTTGAGGGGGCGGACAGGGACTCCTACAATGAGCAGTTCTTC
cdr3_aa: CSVEGADRDSYNEQFF

clone_size: few
d_call: .
j_call: TRBJ2-7
v_call: TRBV7-2
cdr3_nt: TGTGCCAGCACCCCTCGAACTGGCCAGAGCTCCTACGAGCAGTACTTC
cdr3_aa: CASTPRTGQSSYEQYF

clone_size: .
d_call: TRBD2
j_call: TRBJ2-5
v_call: TRBV5-1
cdr3_nt: TGCGCCAGCAGCCCCGGCCAGCGGGGAAAAGAGACCCAGTACTTC
cdr3_aa: CASSPGQRGKETQYF

clone_size: .
d_call: TRBD2
j_call: TRBJ2-7
v_call: TRBV6-5
cdr3_nt: TGTGCCAGCAGCCAGACTAGCCTCGAGCAGTACTTC
cdr3_aa: CASSQTSLEQYF

clone_size: many
d_call: .
j_call: TRBJ2-2
v_call: TRBV6-4
cdr3_nt: TGTGCCAGCAGTGACGGACAGAGCACCGGGGAGCTGTTTTTT
cdr3_aa: CASSDGQSTGELFF

clone_size: .
d_call: .
j_call: TRBJ2-7
v_call: TRBV6-1
cdr3_nt: TGTGCCAGCAGGGTCACGGTCCTCTACGAGCAGTACTTC
cdr3_aa: CASRVTVLYEQYF

clone_size: .
d_call: TRBD1
j_call: TRBJ1-6
v_call: TRBV6-6
cdr3_nt: TGTGCCAGCAGTTTTCTGTTACAGGGGAGGAATAATTCACCCCTCCACTTT
cdr3_aa: CASSFLLQGRNNSPLHF

clone_size: few
d_call: .
j_call: TRBJ2-7
v_call: TRBV7-9
cdr3_nt: TGTGCCAGCAGCTTACGGCCTTACGAGCAGTACTTC
cdr3_aa: CASSLRPYEQYF

clone_size: few
d_call: TRBD2
j_call: TRBJ2-3
v_call: TRBV19
cdr3_nt: TGTGCCAGCAGCTCCGGAGCGGGAAGCACAGATACGCAGTATTTT
cdr3_aa: CASSSGAGSTDTQYF

clone_size: many
d_call: .
j_call: TRBJ2-7
v_call: TRBV28
cdr3_nt: TGTGCCAGCAGTTTATGGGAGGCCGCCGGCTACGAGCAGTACTTC
cdr3_aa: CASSLWEAAGYEQYF

clone_size: .
d_call: TRBD2
j_call: TRBJ2-2
v_call: TRBV12-5
cdr3_nt: TGTGCTAGTGGTTTGGTACGGGAGGACACCGGGGAGCTGTTTTTT
cdr3_aa: CASGLVREDTGELFF

clone_size: .
d_call: TRBD1
j_call: TRBJ1-2
v_call: TRBV6-5
cdr3_nt: TGTGCCAGCAGTTTCTCGGACAGGGCTGGCTACACCTTC
cdr3_aa: CASSFSDRAGYTF

clone_size: few
d_call: TRBD1
j_call: TRBJ1-2
v_call: TRBV20-1
cdr3_nt: TGCAGTGCTAGAGATTTTAGTGGCAGGGGGGACTATGGCTACACCTTC
cdr3_aa: CSARDFSGRGDYGYTF

clone_size: .
d_call: .
j_call: TRBJ2-7
v_call: TRBV30
cdr3_nt: TGTGCCTGGAGGGACTACGAGCAGTACTTC
cdr3_aa: CAWRDYEQYF

clone_size: many
d_call: TRBD1
j_call: TRBJ2-2
v_call: TRBV7-2
cdr3_nt: TGTGCCAGCAGCTTCAGGGACAGAAGGTTACTACCGAACACCGGGGAGCTGTTTTTT
cdr3_aa: CASSFRDRRLLPNTGELFF

clone_size: few
d_call: .
j_call: TRBJ1-6
v_call: TRBV5-5
cdr3_nt: TGTGCCAGCAGCTTGGTTCCCGTTAATTCACCCCTCCACTTT
cdr3_aa: CASSLVPVNSPLHF

clone_size: many
d_call: .
j_call: TRBJ2-7
v_call: TRBV7-9
cdr3_nt: TGTGCCAGCAGCTCCGTTTCGATCGAGCAGTACTTC
cdr3_aa: CASSSVSIEQYF

clone_size: many
d_call: .
j_call: TRBJ1-6
v_call: TRBV27
cdr3_nt: TGTGCCAGCCGGGACGCTAGCTCCTATAATTCACCCCTCCACTTT
cdr3_aa: CASRDASSYNSPLHF